These T cell receptor beta chains were read from a single sample in a study of blood T cell repertoires in COVID-19. Measured with immunoSEQ multiplex PCR; TCRdb has only the in-frame clones, and not every one. The sample includes 77,000 or so clones, around 85% of them seen just once. Sequenced input: peripheral blood. The source is a man older than 75 with acute or convalescent COVID-19. The CDR3 runs from the conserved cysteine through the conserved F or W.

CASSYRGDIAPAEAFF	TRBJ1-1	TRBV6-5
CASSLRGTADYGYTF	TRBJ1-2	TRBV7-2
CASSEPLGGTATNEKLFF	TRBJ1-4	TRBV25-1
CASSLTVAANTEAFF	TRBJ1-1	TRBV7-8
CASSPLWGADTEAFF	TRBJ1-1	TRBV14
CATSDWQINTGELFF	TRBJ2-2	TRBV24-1
CASSYLSPPGETQYF	TRBJ2-5	TRBV5-6
CASSQNSRGAYGYTF	TRBJ1-2	TRBV4-3
CASSPGQGIYEQYF	TRBJ2-7	TRBV6-5
CSVMGQGVEQYF	TRBJ2-7	TRBV29-1
CASSPTGRETNEKLFF	TRBJ1-4	TRBV5-6
CASSLVTGDTEAFF	TRBJ1-1	TRBV5-1
CASSLNSFSSYNEQFF	TRBJ2-1	TRBV11-2
CASSAHYGQGPYEQYF	TRBJ2-7	TRBV19
CASSLDRPYGYTF	TRBJ1-2	TRBV6-2/TRBV6-3
CASSPPGQGVPEQYF	TRBJ2-7	TRBV28
CASSFDRTSTYNEQFF	TRBJ2-1	TRBV27
CASSYGLAGTDTQYF	TRBJ2-3	TRBV6-5
CASSLSGTRYNEQFF	TRBJ2-1	TRBV7-2
CASSLRRGSSNEQFF	TRBJ2-1	TRBV5-4
CASSLGTQNTEAFF	TRBJ1-1	TRBV7-2
CASSLASSYGYTF	TRBJ1-2	TRBV7-2
CASSPVAGGMGELFF	TRBJ2-2	TRBV7-2
CASSRLAGDGTYNEQFF	TRBJ2-1	TRBV18
CASSRGLANYGYTF	TRBJ1-2	TRBV28
CASSVGIVAGREKLFF	TRBJ1-4	TRBV9
CASSLTAGGYNEQFF	TRBJ2-1	TRBV11-2
CASRDRVNTEAFF	TRBJ1-1	TRBV27
CASSSGGAETNEKLFF	TRBJ1-4	TRBV5-4
CASSLSIPSNEQFF	TRBJ2-1	TRBV5-1
CAINQGASGATDTQYF	TRBJ2-3	TRBV10-3
CASSFGGQGLGKLFF	TRBJ1-4	TRBV28
CASSLVQRGYNEQFF	TRBJ2-1	TRBV7-2
CASSRFARGGEETQYF	TRBJ2-5	TRBV7-3
CASSLNSGTGYEQYF	TRBJ2-7	TRBV6-5
CASSTQDRAYEQYF	TRBJ2-7	TRBV28
CASSLIAGGGGNEQFF	TRBJ2-1	TRBV5-1
CASKSGRSNTGELFF	TRBJ2-2	TRBV28
CASPNQSGFTEAFF	TRBJ1-1	TRBV6-4
CASGRDRGTGELFF	TRBJ2-2	TRBV19
CASSDPVTGARDYGYTF	TRBJ1-2	TRBV2